One T cell receptor beta chain is described in this entry. The data originate from a study of TIL therapy for anti-PD-1-resistant metastatic lung cancer. This was the immunoSEQ v3 assay. TCRdb's copy holds only in-frame clones and misses some; the assay was immunoSEQ multiplex PCR. The data hold 35,000 to 55,000 clones, with 70% to 85% observed a single time. This CDR3 is built from 16 residues. Trimming removed 4 bases from V and 5 bases from J, with 21 bases in between. Germline V gives CDR1 SGHNT, CDR2 YYREEE (reference sequence). Specified time point: pre-treatment sample, taken before nivolumab and TIL therapy.

The sequences come from blood, collected at baseline. This TCR was recovered from a man between 65 and 79 years old with non-small cell lung cancer. V gene TRBV5-4 combines with J gene TRBJ2-5; TRBD1 might be the D (6 bases). For the CDR3, the DNA is TGTGCCAGCAGCCCCTCTCAATCAGGGGCAGGGGAGACCCAGTACTTC. It codes for CASSPSQSGAGETQYF.